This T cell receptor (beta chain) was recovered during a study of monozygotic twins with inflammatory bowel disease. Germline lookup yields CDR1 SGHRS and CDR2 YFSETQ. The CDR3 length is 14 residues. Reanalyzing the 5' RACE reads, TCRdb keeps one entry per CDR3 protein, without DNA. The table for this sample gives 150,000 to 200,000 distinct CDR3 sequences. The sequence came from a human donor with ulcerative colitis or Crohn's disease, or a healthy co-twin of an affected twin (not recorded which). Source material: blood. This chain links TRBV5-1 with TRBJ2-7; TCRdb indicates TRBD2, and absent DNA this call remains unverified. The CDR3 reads CASSWGTDSYEQYF.